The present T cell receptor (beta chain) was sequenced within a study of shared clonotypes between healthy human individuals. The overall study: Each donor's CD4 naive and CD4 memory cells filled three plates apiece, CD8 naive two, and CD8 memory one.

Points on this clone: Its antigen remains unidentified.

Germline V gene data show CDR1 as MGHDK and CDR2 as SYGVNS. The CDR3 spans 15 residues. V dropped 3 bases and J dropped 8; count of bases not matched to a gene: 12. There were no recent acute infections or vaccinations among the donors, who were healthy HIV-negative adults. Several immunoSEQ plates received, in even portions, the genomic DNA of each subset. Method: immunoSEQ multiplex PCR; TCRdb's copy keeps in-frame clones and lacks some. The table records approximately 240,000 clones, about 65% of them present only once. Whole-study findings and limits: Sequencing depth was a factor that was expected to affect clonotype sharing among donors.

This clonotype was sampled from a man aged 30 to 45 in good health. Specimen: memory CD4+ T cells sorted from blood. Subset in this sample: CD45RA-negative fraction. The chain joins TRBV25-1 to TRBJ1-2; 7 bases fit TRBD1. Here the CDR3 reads CASSEFKGAVGGYTF. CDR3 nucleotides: TGTGCCAGCAGTGAGTTTAAGGGGGCTGTTGGAGGCTACACCTTC.